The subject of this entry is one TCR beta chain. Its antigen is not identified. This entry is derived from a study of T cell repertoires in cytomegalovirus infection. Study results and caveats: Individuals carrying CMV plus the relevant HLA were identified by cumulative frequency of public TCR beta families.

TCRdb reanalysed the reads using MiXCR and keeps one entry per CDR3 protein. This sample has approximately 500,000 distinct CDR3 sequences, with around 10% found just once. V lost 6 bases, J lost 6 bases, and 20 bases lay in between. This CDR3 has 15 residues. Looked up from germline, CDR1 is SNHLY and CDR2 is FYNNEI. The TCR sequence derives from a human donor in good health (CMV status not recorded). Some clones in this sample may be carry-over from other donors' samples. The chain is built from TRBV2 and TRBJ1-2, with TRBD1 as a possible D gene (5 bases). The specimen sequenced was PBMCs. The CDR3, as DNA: TGTGCCAGCAGACGAGCTGGACCGACAGAGCATGGCTACACCTTC. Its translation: CASRRAGPTEHGYTF.